What follows are 2 T cell receptor beta chains derived from one specimen sequenced in a study of blood T cells in healthy people across ages. Sample-barcoded 5' priming and a J-beta primer mix drove a second PCR of about 6 to 11 cycles. TCRdb reprocessed the 5' RACE reads via MiXCR and lists one record per CDR3 protein. The sample records 1.2 million to 1.5 million distinct CDR3 sequences, roughly 59% being singletons. The sequenced material came from blood. The receptors were sampled from a man aged 18 to 35 in good health.

This chain links TRBV7-2 with TRBJ2-5; a weak D match, TRBD1 (6 bases). The DNA matches TRBJ2-7 better at its end, which makes the J call doubtful. Germline V gene sequence: CDR1 SGHTA, CDR2 FQGNSA. There are 14 residues in the CDR3. This CDR3 reads CASSKGDKTYEQYF. In DNA, the CDR3 is TGTGCCAGCAGCAAAGGGGACAAAACCTACGAGCAGTACTTC.

The CDR3 loop reads CASRRLAGTSSNEQFF. The CDR3 coding sequence is TGTGCCAGCAGGAGACTAGCGGGGACCAGCTCAAATGAGCAGTTCTTC. V is TRBV7-2 and J is TRBJ2-1, with TRBD2 matching 11 bases. The germline V gene has CDR1 SGHTA and CDR2 FQGNSA. The CDR3 is 16 amino acids. J lost 7 bases, V lost 6 bases, and 11 bases had no gene match.